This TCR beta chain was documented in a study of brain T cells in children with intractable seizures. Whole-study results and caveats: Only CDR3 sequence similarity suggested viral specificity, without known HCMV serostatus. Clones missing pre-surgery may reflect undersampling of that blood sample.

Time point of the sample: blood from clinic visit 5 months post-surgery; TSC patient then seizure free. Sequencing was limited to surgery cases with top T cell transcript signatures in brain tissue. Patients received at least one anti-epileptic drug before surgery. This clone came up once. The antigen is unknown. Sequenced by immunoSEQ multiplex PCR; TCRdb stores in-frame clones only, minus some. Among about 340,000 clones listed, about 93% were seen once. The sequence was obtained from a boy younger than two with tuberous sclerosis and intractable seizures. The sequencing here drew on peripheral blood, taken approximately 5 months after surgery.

CDR3 sequence (DNA): TGTGCCAGCAGCTTAGTAGTAGTAGGGACTAACTATGGCTACACCTTC. This sequence encodes CASSLVVVGTNYGYTF. The chain combines TRBV7-9 with TRBJ1-2; no clear D gene. Trimming took 1 base from V and 0 from J, leaving 12 bases between them. The germline V gene encodes CDR1 SEHNR and CDR2 FQNEAQ (reference sequence). This CDR3 region has 16 residues.